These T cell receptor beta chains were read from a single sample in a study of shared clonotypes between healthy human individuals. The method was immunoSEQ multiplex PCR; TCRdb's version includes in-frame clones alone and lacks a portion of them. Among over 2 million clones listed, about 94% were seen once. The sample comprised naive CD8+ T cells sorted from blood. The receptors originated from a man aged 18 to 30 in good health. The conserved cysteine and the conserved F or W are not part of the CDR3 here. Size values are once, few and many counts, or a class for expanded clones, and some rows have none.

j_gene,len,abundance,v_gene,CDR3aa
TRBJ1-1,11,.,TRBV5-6,ASSLVEPTEAF
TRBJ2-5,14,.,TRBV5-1,ASSQGTGGVGETQY
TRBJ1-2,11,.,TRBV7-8,ASSSEGFYGYT
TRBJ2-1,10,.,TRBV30,AWSVLHNEQF
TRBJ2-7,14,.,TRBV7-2,ASSLEGLAGSYEQY
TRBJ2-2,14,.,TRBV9,ASSPFVAGGVGELF
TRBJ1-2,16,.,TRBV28,ASSFKTGDNDYGYGYT
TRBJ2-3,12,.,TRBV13,ASSFEADPDTQY
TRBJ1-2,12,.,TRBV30,AWISGTGAYGYT
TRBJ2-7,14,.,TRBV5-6,ASSGDTSPSTYEQY
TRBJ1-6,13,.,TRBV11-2,ASSRETGNNSPLH
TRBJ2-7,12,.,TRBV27,ASRYGGSSYEQY
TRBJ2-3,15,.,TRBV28,ASSLFAGLDKSDTQY
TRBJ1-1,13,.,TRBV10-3,AISESGTANTEAF
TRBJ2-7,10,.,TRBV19,ASGSGSYEQY
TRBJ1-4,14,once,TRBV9,ASSEGPGTRDEKLF
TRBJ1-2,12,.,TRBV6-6,ASSPRTSFYGYT
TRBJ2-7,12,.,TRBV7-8,ASSLPQEFYEQY
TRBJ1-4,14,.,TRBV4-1,ASSHDRTGGGEKLF
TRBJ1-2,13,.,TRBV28,ASSDSDTANYGYT
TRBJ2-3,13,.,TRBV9,ASSDGQGTGDTQY
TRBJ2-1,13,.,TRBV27,ASSLSAPHVGEQF
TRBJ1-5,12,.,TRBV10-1,ASSESGINQPQH
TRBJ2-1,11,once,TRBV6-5,ASSYQEGNEQF
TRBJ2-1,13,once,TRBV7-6,ASSLRTGPYNEQF
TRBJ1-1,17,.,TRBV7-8,ASSSRPSFGTGYSTEAF